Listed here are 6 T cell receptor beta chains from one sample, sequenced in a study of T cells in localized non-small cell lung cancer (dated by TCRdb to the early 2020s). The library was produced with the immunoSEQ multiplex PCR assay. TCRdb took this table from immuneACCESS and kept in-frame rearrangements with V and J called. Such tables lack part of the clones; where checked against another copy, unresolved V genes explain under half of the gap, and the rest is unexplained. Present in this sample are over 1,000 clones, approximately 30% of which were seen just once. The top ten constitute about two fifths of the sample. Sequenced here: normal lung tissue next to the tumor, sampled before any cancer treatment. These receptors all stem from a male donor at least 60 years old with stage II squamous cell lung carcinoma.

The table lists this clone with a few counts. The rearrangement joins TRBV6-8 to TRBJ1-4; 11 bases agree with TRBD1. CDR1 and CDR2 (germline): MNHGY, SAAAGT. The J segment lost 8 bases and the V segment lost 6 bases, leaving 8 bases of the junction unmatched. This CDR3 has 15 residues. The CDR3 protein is CASSRGQGAGEKLFF. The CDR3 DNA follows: TGTGCCAGCAGCCGAGGACAGGGGGCTGGAGAAAAACTGTTTTTT.

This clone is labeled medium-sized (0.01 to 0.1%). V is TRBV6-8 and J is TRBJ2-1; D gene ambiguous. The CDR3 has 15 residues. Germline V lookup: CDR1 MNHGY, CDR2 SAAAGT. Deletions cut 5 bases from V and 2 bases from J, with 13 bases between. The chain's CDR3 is CASSDGTETYNEQFF. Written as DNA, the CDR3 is TGTGCCAGCAGTGATGGAACAGAGACCTACAATGAGCAGTTCTTC.

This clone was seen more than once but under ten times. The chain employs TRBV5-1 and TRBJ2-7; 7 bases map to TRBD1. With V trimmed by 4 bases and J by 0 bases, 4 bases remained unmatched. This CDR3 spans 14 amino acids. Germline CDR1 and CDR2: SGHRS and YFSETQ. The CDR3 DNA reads TGCGCCAGCAGCCAAGGGGACAGCTCCTACGAGCAGTACGTC. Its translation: CASSQGDSSYEQYV.

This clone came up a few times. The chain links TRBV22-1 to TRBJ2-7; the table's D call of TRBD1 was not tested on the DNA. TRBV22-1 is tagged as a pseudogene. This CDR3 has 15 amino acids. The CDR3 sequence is CASSSLQGAPNGQYF. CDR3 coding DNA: TGTGCCAGCAGTTCCCTACAGGGGGCCCCTAATGGGCAGTACTTC.

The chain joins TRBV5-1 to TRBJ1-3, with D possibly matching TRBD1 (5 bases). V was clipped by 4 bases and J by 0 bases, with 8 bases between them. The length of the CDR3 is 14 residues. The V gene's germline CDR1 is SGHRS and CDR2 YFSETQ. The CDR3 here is CASSGTGSGNTIYF. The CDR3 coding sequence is TGCGCCAGCAGCGGGACGGGCTCTGGAAACACCATATATTTT.

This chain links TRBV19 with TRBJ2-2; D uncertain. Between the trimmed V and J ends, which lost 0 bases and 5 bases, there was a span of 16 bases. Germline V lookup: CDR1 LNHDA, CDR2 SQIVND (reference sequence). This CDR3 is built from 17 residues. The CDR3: CASSIDQFPQSTGELFF. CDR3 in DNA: TGTGCCAGTAGTATAGACCAATTTCCTCAGAGTACCGGGGAGCTGTTTTTT.